The entry below gives a single T cell receptor beta chain sequence along with its context. Its antigen remains unidentified. The data belong to a study of T cell responses to AZD1222 COVID-19 vaccine. The study's findings and limits: The study identified only five to seven AZD1222 recipients as seropositive at baseline. White British ancestry dominated among donors, who included more females, and clonal diversity was possibly underestimated. Epitopes outside B.1.351 and B.1.1.7 mutated regions reportedly drew nearly half of spike TCRs. After two AZD1222 doses, spike-specific TCR breadth and depth rose versus day 0.

Here immunoSEQ multiplex PCR was the method, and the copy in TCRdb shows in-frame clones only, minus some. The sample holds fewer than 150,000 clones, 92% seen once. The receptor was isolated from an adult who received the AZD1222 COVID-19 vaccine. Sequencing was performed on peripheral blood, taken 28 days after the second AZD1222 dose.

Written as DNA, the CDR3 is TGTGCCAGCTCACCACAGGAGGGCCGAGGGGCTGAAGCTTTCTTT. Translating gives CASSPQEGRGAEAFF. This chain connects TRBV18 to TRBJ1-1; D may be TRBD1 (5 bases). Germline CDR1 reads KGHSH; CDR2 reads LQKENI. Trimming pared 1 base from V and 6 bases from J, leaving 15 bases between. There are 15 residues in the CDR3.